This passage covers 20 T cell receptor beta chains from one sample sequenced in a study of neurological immune-mediated disorders. One entry per CDR3 protein, called by TCRdb with MiXCR from the 5' RACE reads. The sample carries about 49,000 distinct CDR3 sequences, over 8% recorded once. Described time point: longitudinal time-point 1 (baseline). Sequenced input: PBMCs. All receptors derive from a woman in her thirties or forties in good health.

CDR3: CASSLEEGGINEQFF. The CDR3 bases are TGCGCCAGCAGCTTGGAGGAGGGGGGTATCAATGAGCAGTTCTTC. This chain joins TRBV5-1 and TRBJ2-1; TRBD1 or TRBD2 may be the D gene (6 bases each). V dropped 0 bases and J dropped 6 bases, with 13 bases sitting between them. Germline assignment: CDR1 SGHRS and CDR2 YFSETQ. This CDR3 region has 15 residues.

On this clonotype: One end of the junction varies from germline; a read error may be responsible. This chain connects TRBV5-1 to TRBJ1-5; TRBD1 aligns across 7 bases. This CDR3 is built from 16 residues. The germline gives CDR1 SGHRS, CDR2 YFSETQ. The CDR3 nucleotides are TGCGCCAGCAGCTGGGGTGACAGGGTGGGCAATCAGACCCAGCATTTT. Its translation is CASSWGDRVGNQTQHF. Drawing the rest from reference TRBV5-1 and TRBJ1-5, the complete variable domain is KAGVTQTPRYLIKTRGQQVTLSCSPISGHRSVSWYQQTPGQGLQFLFEYFSETQRNKGNFPGRFSGRQFSNSRSEMNVSTLELGDSALYLCASSWGDRVGNQTQHFGDGTRLSIL.

This clonotype was recorded many times. V gene TRBV7-9 combines with J gene TRBJ2-2; D may be TRBD1 (6 bases). The CDR3 spans 16 residues. V gave up 3 bases and J gave up 3 bases, with 14 bases separating them. Germline CDR1 reads SEHNR; CDR2 reads FQNEAQ (reference sequence). In nucleotides, the CDR3 is TGTGCCAGCAGCTTGGGAGACAGGTCCCACACCGGGGAGCTGTTTTTT. Translated, it gives CASSLGDRSHTGELFF.

At least ten counts were recorded for this clonotype. The chain carries TRBV20-1 and TRBJ1-4; D uncertain. With 6 bases removed from V and 8 bases from J, the gap between germline ends came to 13 bases. Germline V gene data show CDR1 as DFQATT and CDR2 as SNEGSKA (reference sequence). CDR3 size: 12 residues. The DNA of the CDR3 is TGCAGTGCAAGAAGGGAGGCAGAAAAACTGTTTTTT. As protein: CSARREAEKLFF.

This clonotype was counted only a few times. The chain links TRBV7-2 to TRBJ2-1, with D uncertain. The CDR3 length is 12 residues. Trimming left V 2 bases short and J 10 bases short, with 9 bases between. Germline V gene lookup returns CDR1 SGHTA and CDR2 FQGNSA. The DNA of the CDR3 is TGTGCCAGCAGCTTAAACAGCGAAGAGCAGTTCTTC. Amino acids: CASSLNSEEQFF.

This clonotype has at least ten counts. The genes are TRBV5-1 and TRBJ1-5, with D unresolved. V was trimmed by 3 bases and J by 2 bases, leaving 12 bases between them. The CDR3 runs to 15 residues. The germline V gene has CDR1 SGHRS and CDR2 YFSETQ. CDR3 protein: CASSSNPTGNQPQHF. The CDR3 nucleotides read TGCGCCAGCAGCTCTAACCCCACGGGCAATCAGCCCCAGCATTTT.

This clonotype was seen many times. The rearrangement joins TRBV5-1 to TRBJ1-1; 10 positions match TRBD1. After removal of 4 bases from V and 0 bases from J, the junction contained 6 bases not matched to a gene. Germline loops: CDR1 SGHRS, CDR2 YFSETQ. The CDR3 contains 16 residues. CDR3 sequence reads: CASSPTGGNLNTEAFF. CDR3 coding DNA: TGCGCCAGCAGCCCGACAGGGGGCAACCTGAACACTGAAGCTTTCTTT.

This clonotype was seen at least ten times. The CDR3: CASTRDGDTGELFF. CDR3 coding DNA: TGTGCCAGCACCCGGGACGGAGACACCGGGGAGCTGTTTTTT. This chain connects TRBV6-4 to TRBJ2-2; D may match TRBD1 or TRBD2 (5 bases each). Trimming stripped 7 bases from V and 3 bases from J, with 12 bases between. From germline, CDR1 is MRHNA and CDR2 SNTAGT. CDR3 length: 14 residues.

This clonotype appeared many times. The gene calls are TRBV12-3 or TRBV12-4 and TRBJ2-1; TRBD2 might be the D (7 bases). V was pared by 3 bases and J by 7 bases, with 13 bases between. This CDR3 spans 14 amino acids. This CDR3 reads CASSLGGGRNEQFF. CDR3 coding DNA: TGTGCCAGCAGTTTGGGGGGGGGCCGTAATGAGCAGTTCTTC.

Many counts were recorded for this clonotype. This chain uses TRBV20-1 with TRBJ2-3; no definite D call. This CDR3 spans 12 amino acids. CDR1 and CDR2 from the germline V gene are DFQATT and SNEGSKA (reference sequence). V was cut by 4 bases and J by 6 bases, with 11 bases left in between. CDR3 DNA: TGCAGTGCTAAAGCCCAACTCGATACGCAGTATTTT. Protein: CSAKAQLDTQYF.

V is TRBV12-3 or TRBV12-4 and J is TRBJ1-2, with unresolved D. V lost 3 bases, J lost 3 bases, and 14 bases lay in between. CDR3 length: 15 residues. For the CDR3, the DNA is TGTGCCAGCAGTTTTATCCGGCAGACGTACTATGGCTACACCTTC. Amino acid sequence: CASSFIRQTYYGYTF.

In this sample, this clonotype turned up many times. This chain's CDR3 is CASSLGPLDGYTF. The CDR3 DNA follows: TGTGCCAGCAGCTTAGGTCCCCTGGATGGCTACACCTTC. The chain joins TRBV7-2 to TRBJ1-2; D is uncertain. CDR3 length equals 13 residues. The V end was cut by 1 base, the J end by 6 bases, with 9 bases between. The germline V gene encodes CDR1 SGHTA and CDR2 FQGNSA.

This clonotype was seen repeatedly, ten times or more. This chain connects TRBV12-3 or TRBV12-4 to TRBJ1-5, with D possibly TRBD1 on 5 matching bases. Trimming stripped 5 bases from V and 4 bases from J, with 12 bases between. The CDR3 runs to 14 residues. Written as DNA, the CDR3 is TGTGCCAGCAGTACCGGGACCGAGAATCAGCCCCAGCATTTT. Its protein product is CASSTGTENQPQHF.

The chain links TRBV5-1 to TRBJ2-1; 7 bases map to TRBD2. The CDR3 runs 18 residues. Germline trimming cut 4 bases from V and 1 base from J; bases unmatched to any gene: 14. Germline-derived CDR1 and CDR2 are SGHRS and YFSETQ. The CDR3 spells CASSLQPGLPTSYNEQFF. The CDR3 nucleotides are TGCGCCAGCAGCCTGCAACCGGGACTACCGACGTCCTACAATGAGCAGTTCTTC.

This clonotype came up many times. The chain recombines TRBV10-3 with TRBJ2-7; 7 nucleotides line up with TRBD2. The CDR3 covers 17 residues. Trimming cost V 0 bases and J 2 bases; bases outside gene matches: 10. Germline loops: CDR1 ENHRY, CDR2 SYGVKD. The CDR3 here is CAISESRGRAGAYEQYF. For the CDR3, the DNA is TGTGCCATCAGTGAGTCGAGGGGTCGGGCGGGGGCCTACGAGCAGTACTTC.

This clonotype occurred many times. The chain couples TRBV12-3 or TRBV12-4 to TRBJ1-1, with D unclear. V was clipped by 6 bases and J by 1 base, with 9 bases between them. The CDR3 is 13 amino acids. The CDR3 reads CASSTEKNTEAFF. The CDR3 region has the DNA TGTGCCAGCAGCACGGAGAAGAACACTGAAGCTTTCTTT.

This clonotype was found many times. This chain links TRBV27 with TRBJ2-2; weak D call: TRBD2 (7 bases). The CDR3 has 16 residues. Germline CDR1 and CDR2: MNHEY and SMNVEV (reference sequence). Trimming left V 2 bases short and J 5 bases short, with 15 bases between. The DNA of the CDR3 is TGTGCCAGCAGTTTACTGGGGGGGCGTGGGACCGGGGAGCTGTTTTTT. Translated, it gives CASSLLGGRGTGELFF.

Comments on this clonotype: One end of the junction fails to match germline, which may point to a read error. The chain uses TRBV7-7 and TRBJ1-4; no definite D call. Germline CDR1 SSHAT, CDR2 FNYEAQ (reference sequence). This CDR3 region has 14 residues. The CDR3 loop is CSSSLAIGNEKRFF. The CDR3, as DNA: TGTTCTAGCAGCTTAGCAATCGGTAATGAAAAACGGTTTTTT. The full variable domain, in which reference TRBV7-7 and TRBJ1-4 provide the parts outside the CDR3, is GAGVSQSPRYKVTKRGQDVTLRCDPISSHATLYWYQQALGQGPEFLTYFNYEAQPDKSGLPSDRFSAERPEGSISTLTIQRTEQRDSAMYRCSSSLAIGNEKRFFGSGTQLSVL.

The sample holds many counts of this clonotype. This chain connects TRBV20-1 to TRBJ2-3; tentative D call: TRBD1 (5 bases). This CDR3 has 13 residues. Per the germline V gene, CDR1 is DFQATT and CDR2 is SNEGSKA (reference sequence). Trimming left V 2 bases short and J 2 bases short, with 8 bases between. In DNA form, the CDR3 reads TGCAGTGCTAGATCACAGGTCACAGATACGCAGTATTTT. This encodes CSARSQVTDTQYF.

The sample holds many counts of this clonotype. The genes are TRBV6-5 and TRBJ2-3; tentatively, D is TRBD1 or TRBD2 (5 bases each). Between the trimmed V and J ends, which lost 0 bases and 8 bases, there was a span of 9 bases. CDR1 and CDR2 from the germline V gene are MNHEY and SVGAGI. This CDR3 is 13 amino acids long. The CDR3 protein is CASSYSRGVTQYF. The CDR3 nucleotides read TGTGCCAGCAGTTACTCGAGGGGCGTTACGCAGTATTTT.